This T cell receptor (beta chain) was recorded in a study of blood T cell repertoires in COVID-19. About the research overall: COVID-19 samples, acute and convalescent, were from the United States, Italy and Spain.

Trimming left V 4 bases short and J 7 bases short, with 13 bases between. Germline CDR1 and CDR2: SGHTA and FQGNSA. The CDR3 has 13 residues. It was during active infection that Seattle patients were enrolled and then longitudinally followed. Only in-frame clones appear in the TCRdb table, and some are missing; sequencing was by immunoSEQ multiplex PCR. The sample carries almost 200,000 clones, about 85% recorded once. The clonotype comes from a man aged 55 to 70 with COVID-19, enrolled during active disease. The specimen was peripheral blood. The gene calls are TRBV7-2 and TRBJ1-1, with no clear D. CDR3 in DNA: TGTGCCAGCAGCTCCTCCCCGTTCTATGAAGCTTTCTTT. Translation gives CASSSSPFYEAFF.